This note documents a single TCR beta chain sequence. What it recognizes is unknown. The TCR beta profiling, which covered VDJ combination and CDR3 sequence, was carried out using genomic DNA as the template. MiXCR, run by TCRdb on the reads, gives a single entry per CDR3 protein. The top ten clones hold 35% to 50% of a sample with a few hundred thousand distinct CDR3 sequences, around 82% of them seen once. These data originate in a study of CD8+CD57+ T cells in acquired aplastic anemia. By flow cytometry, patients selected for sequencing had shown an expansion of CD8+CD57+ cells. Overall study findings and caveats: Comparison of patients with controls identified about 27 shared CD8+ CDR3 sequences. Between the patient and control groups, CD8+ Simpson's diversity did not differ significantly.

The receptor's source is a human donor with aplastic anemia. The sequenced sample was sorted CD4+, CD8+, or CD8+CD57+ T cells (not recorded which) from PBMCs.

This chain's CDR3 is CASGAGALDKEYF. The CDR3 DNA reads as TGTGCCAGCGGTGCCGGGGCGTTAGATAAGGAGTATTTT. J is TRBJ2-3 and V is TRBV2, with D perhaps assigned TRBD1 or TRBD2 (5 bases each). This CDR3 is 13 amino acids long. CDR1 SNHLY and CDR2 FYNNEI come from the germline V gene. The V end lost 8 bases, the J end lost 13 bases, and 22 bases lay between the germline ends.